What follows are 8 T cell receptor beta chains derived from one specimen sequenced in a study of blood T cells in healthy people across ages. A second PCR of about 7 to 12 cycles used a sample-barcoded 5' primer and a J-beta primer mix. One entry per CDR3 protein, called by TCRdb with MiXCR from the 5' RACE reads. The sample holds roughly 800,000 distinct CDR3 sequences, 20% to 25% seen once. The sample also formed part of further work on T cells of mothers and their children.

Sample: blood. The receptors originated from a boy aged 10-17 years in good health.

This clonotype was counted between two and nine times. V is TRBV30 and J is TRBJ1-2; D not certain. Germline V gene sequence: CDR1 GTSNPN, CDR2 SVGIG (reference sequence). There are 9 residues in the CDR3. V shed 6 bases and J shed 1 base, with 0 bases lying between them. CDR3 bases: TGTGCCTGTAACTATGGCTACACCTTC. The encoded protein is CACNYGYTF.

A few counts support this clonotype. CDR3 sequence reads: CASKDRDEGSGEAFF. CDR3 bases: TGTGCCAGCAAGGACCGTGATGAGGGATCCGGTGAAGCTTTCTTT. The J gene is TRBJ1-1, the V gene TRBV27; D gene unclear. V gave up 7 bases and J gave up 7 bases, with 22 bases separating them. This CDR3 contains 15 residues. CDR1 is MNHEY, CDR2 SMNVEV, per germline (reference sequence).

The genes are TRBV3-1 and TRBJ2-7; D is unclear. The V end lost 4 bases, the J end lost 0 bases, and 19 bases lay between the germline ends. Germline V gene data show CDR1 as LGHDT and CDR2 as YNNKEL (reference sequence). The CDR3 is 17 residues long. CDR3 loop: CASSPFGGRSLSYEQYF. In DNA form, the CDR3 reads TGTGCCAGCAGCCCCTTTGGTGGCAGGAGCCTCTCCTACGAGCAGTACTTC.

This clonotype was counted between two and nine times. The chain employs TRBV28 and TRBJ1-5, with TRBD1 matching 7 bases. The germline CDR1 and CDR2 sequences are MDHEN and SYDVKM. This CDR3 is 15 amino acids long. The junction had 3 bases not matched to a gene; V was cut back by 2 bases and J by 2 bases. The CDR3 sequence is CASSLGRGGNQPQHF. Here the CDR3 DNA reads TGTGCCAGCAGTTTAGGCAGGGGGGGCAATCAGCCCCAGCATTTT.

This clonotype was counted only a few times. This chain connects TRBV28 to TRBJ2-5; 9 bases match TRBD1. After removal of 10 bases from V and 6 bases from J, the junction contained 12 bases not matched to a gene. Looked up from germline, CDR1 is MDHEN and CDR2 is SYDVKM. This CDR3 is 14 amino acids long. The CDR3 reads CATSGTGLSKTQYF. The DNA of the CDR3 is TGTGCCACCTCCGGGACAGGGTTATCGAAGACCCAGTACTTC.

V and J are TRBV6-5 and TRBJ2-1, with D tentatively TRBD2 (5 bases). The CDR3 covers 15 residues. V lost 6 bases to trimming and J lost 0 bases, with 12 bases between them. Germline CDR1 and CDR2: MNHEY and SVGAGI. CDR3 nucleotide sequence: TGTGCCAGCAGAATAGACTATTACTCCTACAATGAGCAGTTCTTC. Encoded protein: CASRIDYYSYNEQFF.

This clonotype has more than one count but fewer than ten. The chain's CDR3 is CSANSPLHF. The CDR3 DNA reads as TGCAGTGCTAATTCACCCCTCCACTTT. The chain recombines TRBV20-1 with TRBJ1-6, with D unclear. Trimming cost V 4 bases and J 8 bases, with 0 bases left between them. Per the germline V gene, CDR1 is DFQATT and CDR2 is SNEGSKA (reference sequence). The CDR3 runs 9 residues.

This clonotype has a handful of counts. The V and J genes are TRBV12-3 or TRBV12-4 and TRBJ1-1; D is undetermined. CDR3 length: 12 residues. Deletions cut 7 bases from V and 1 base from J, with 7 bases between. The CDR3 region is CASNARNTEAFF. The CDR3 coding sequence is TGTGCCAGCAACGCACGGAACACTGAAGCTTTCTTT.